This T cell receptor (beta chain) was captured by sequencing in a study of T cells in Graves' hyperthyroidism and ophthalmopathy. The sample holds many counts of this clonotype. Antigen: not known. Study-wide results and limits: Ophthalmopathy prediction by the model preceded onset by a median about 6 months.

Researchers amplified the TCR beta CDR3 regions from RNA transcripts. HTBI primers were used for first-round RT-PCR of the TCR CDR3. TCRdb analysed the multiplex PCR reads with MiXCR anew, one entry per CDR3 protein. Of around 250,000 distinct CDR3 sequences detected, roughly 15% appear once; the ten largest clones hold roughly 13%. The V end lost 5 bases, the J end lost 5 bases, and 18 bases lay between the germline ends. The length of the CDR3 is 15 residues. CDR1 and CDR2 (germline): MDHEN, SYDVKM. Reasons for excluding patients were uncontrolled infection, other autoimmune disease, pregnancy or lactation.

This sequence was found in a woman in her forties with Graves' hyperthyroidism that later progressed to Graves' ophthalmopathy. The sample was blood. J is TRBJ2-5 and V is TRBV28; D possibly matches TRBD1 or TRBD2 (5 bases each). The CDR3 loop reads CASSRHGTGSETQYF. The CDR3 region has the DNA TGTGCCAGCAGTAGGCACGGGACGGGCAGTGAGACCCAGTACTTC.